This TCR beta chain was obtained from a study of blood T cell repertoires in COVID-19. Study at large: From T cells, B-cell-depleted T cells, or PBMCs came the material, which was cDNA or gDNA.

Per the original data handling: Estimated nucleated cell counts came from reference gene primer amplification. Some clones are missing from TCRdb's copy, which holds only in-frame ones; the method was immunoSEQ multiplex PCR. That table gives V, J and clone size, and the DNA gave D and trimming. The table includes 85,000 to 120,000 clones, 71% detected once. V dropped 6 bases and J dropped 0 bases, with 12 bases sitting between them. Germline CDR1 is SNHLY and CDR2 is FYNNEI. The CDR3 runs to 15 residues. The TCR originated in a human donor with acute or convalescent COVID-19. The donor label of this sample is uncertain. Sequencing used peripheral blood. The rearrangement links TRBV2 to TRBJ2-4, with a tentative D call TRBD1 (5 bases). The CDR3 sequence: CASSLSGAAKNIQYF. The CDR3 region has the DNA TGTGCCAGCAGCCTTAGTGGGGCAGCCAAAAACATTCAGTACTTC.